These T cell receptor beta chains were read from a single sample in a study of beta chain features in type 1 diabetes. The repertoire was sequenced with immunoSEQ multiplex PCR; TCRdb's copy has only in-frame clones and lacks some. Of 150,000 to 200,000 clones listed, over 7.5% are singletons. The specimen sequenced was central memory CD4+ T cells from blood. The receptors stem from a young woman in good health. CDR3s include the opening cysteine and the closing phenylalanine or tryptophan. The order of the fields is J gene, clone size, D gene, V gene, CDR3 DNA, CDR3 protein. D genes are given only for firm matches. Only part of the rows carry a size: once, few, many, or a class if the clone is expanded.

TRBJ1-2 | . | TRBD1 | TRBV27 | TGTGCCAGCAGTATCACAGGGGGCCGGTATGGCTACACCTTC | CASSITGGRYGYTF
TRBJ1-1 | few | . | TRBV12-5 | TGTGCTAGTGGACTAAGAAGGAACACTGAAGCTTTCTTT | CASGLRRNTEAFF
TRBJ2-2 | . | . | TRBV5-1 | TGCGCCAGCAGTTCGACGAGGGCGAACACCGGGGAGCTGTTTTTT | CASSSTRANTGELFF
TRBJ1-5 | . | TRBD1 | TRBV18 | TGTGCCAGCTCACCACAGGGGGCGAACAATCAGCCCCAGCATTTT | CASSPQGANNQPQHF
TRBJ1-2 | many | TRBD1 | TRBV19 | TGTGCCAGTAGTATATTGGGACAGGGGGCGCAGGACTATGGCTACACCTTC | CASSILGQGAQDYGYTF
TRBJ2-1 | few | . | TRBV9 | TGTGCCAGCAGCGTAGGGAGGGTTAGCGGCCACAATGAGCAGTTCTTC | CASSVGRVSGHNEQFF
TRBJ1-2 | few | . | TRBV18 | TGTGCCAGCTCAGAAGGGGCAGTCCAAGTCCATGGCTACACCTTC | CASSEGAVQVHGYTF
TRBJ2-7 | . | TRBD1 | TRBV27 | TGTGCCAGCAGTTTCAAGGGACAGGGGGCCTACGAGCAGTACTTC | CASSFKGQGAYEQYF
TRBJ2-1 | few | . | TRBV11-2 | TGTGCCAGCACCCTTGTAGAGTACAATGAGCAGTTCTTC | CASTLVEYNEQFF
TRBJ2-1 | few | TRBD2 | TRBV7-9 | TGTGCCAGCAGCACCAGACCTAGCGGGAGAGCCTACAATGAGCAGTTCTTC | CASSTRPSGRAYNEQFF
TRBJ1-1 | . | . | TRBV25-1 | TGTGCCGGCAGTGACGAACAGGGTTTGGGCACTGAAGCTTTCTTT | CAGSDEQGLGTEAFF
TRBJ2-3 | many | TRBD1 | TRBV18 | TGTGCCAGCTCACCGGGGACAGCCACAGATACGCAGTATTTT | CASSPGTATDTQYF
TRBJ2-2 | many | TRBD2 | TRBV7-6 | TGTGCCAGCAGCTTAGCCCCTAGCGGGGTGAACACCGGGGAGCTGTTTTTT | CASSLAPSGVNTGELFF
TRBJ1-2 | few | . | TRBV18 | TGTGCCAGCTCGCCGAACAGGGACCCCTATGGCTACACCTTC | CASSPNRDPYGYTF
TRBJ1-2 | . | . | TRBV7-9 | TGTGCCAGCAGCCCCAGGACTGATGGCTACACCTTC | CASSPRTDGYTF
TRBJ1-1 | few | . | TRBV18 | TGTGCCAGCTCACCACTTGGGGACTGGATGAACACTGAAGCTTTCTTT | CASSPLGDWMNTEAFF
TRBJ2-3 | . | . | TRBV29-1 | TGCAGCGTCAAGAGCCAGGGCTCAGATACGCAGTATTTT | CSVKSQGSDTQYF
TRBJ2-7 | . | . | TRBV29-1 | TGCAGCGTTGAGTTACAGGGAGCTAACGAGCAGTACTTC | CSVELQGANEQYF
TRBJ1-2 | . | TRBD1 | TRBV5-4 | TGTGCCAGCAGCTCGGCCGGGACAGGGGATTATGGCTACACCTTC | CASSSAGTGDYGYTF
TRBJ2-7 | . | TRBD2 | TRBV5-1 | TGCGCCAGCAGTTATAGCGGGTGGGTCTACGAGCAGTACTTC | CASSYSGWVYEQYF
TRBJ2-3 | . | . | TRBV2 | TGTGCCAGCAGTGAGTCTAGAAGCACAGATACGCAGTATTTT | CASSESRSTDTQYF
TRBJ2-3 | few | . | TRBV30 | TGTGCCTGGAATCCGGGAAGCACAGATACGCAGTATTTT | CAWNPGSTDTQYF
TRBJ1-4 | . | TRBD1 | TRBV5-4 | TGTGCCAGCAGTTATAACAGGGGGCTTCGGGAAAAACTGTTTTTT | CASSYNRGLREKLFF
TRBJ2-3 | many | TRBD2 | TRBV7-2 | TGTGCCAGCAGCCCCGGGGGGGCCCGAACAGATACGCAGTATTTT | CASSPGGARTDTQYF
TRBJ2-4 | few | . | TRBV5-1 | TGCGCCAGCAGCTTGGGCCCCGGAGGTGAAAACATTCAGTACTTC | CASSLGPGGENIQYF
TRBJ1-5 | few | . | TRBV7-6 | TGTGCCAGCAGCTTAGCCGCGGGGAATCAGCCCCAGCATTTT | CASSLAAGNQPQHF
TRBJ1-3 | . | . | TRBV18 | TGTGCCAGCTCACCATCAATCGCAGGCGGAAACACCATATATTTT | CASSPSIAGGNTIYF
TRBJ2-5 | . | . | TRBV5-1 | TGCGCCAGCAGCTTCGGAGCAGCCGGGGGAGAGACCCAGTACTTC | CASSFGAAGGETQYF
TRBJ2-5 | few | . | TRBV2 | TGTGCCAGCAGGAGGGTCAGTAGCACAGAGACCCAGTACTTC | CASRRVSSTETQYF
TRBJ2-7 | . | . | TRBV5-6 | TGTGCCAGCAGCTTATTCGGGACATTCGGGCAGTACTTC | CASSLFGTFGQYF
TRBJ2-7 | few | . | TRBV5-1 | TGCGCCAGCAGCCGTACACAGGGTTTGGGCGAGCAGTACTTC | CASSRTQGLGEQYF
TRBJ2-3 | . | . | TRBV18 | TGTGCCAGCTCACTCAGACAGGCAGATACGCAGTATTTT | CASSLRQADTQYF
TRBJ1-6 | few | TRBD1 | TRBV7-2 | TGTGCCAGCAGCTTAGGCGGGACAGGGTCTTCACCCCTCCACTTT | CASSLGGTGSSPLHF
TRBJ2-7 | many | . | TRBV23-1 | TGCGCCAGCAAAAGGGACTGCTCCTACGAGCAGTACTTC | CASKRDCSYEQYF
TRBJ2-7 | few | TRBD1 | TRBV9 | TGTGCCAGCAGCCAAGATGCCGGGACAGGGGGCTACGAGCAGTACTTC | CASSQDAGTGGYEQYF
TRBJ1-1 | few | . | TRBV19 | TGTGCCAGTAGTACCGAGTCGAACACTGAAGCTTTCTTT | CASSTESNTEAFF